This entry is about one T cell receptor (beta chain). What it binds is unknown. The sample comes from a study of persistence of HIV-infected CD4 T cells. Study-level background: Isolated cells were CMV- and HIV-1 Gag-responding CD4+ T cells.

Cells were stimulated with CMV-infected fibroblast lysates at roughly 10 ug/mL. Memory cells lacking CD40L and CD69 with high CD45RO were sorted. The libraries were made with immunoSEQ version 4 in survey mode. Each sample used up to about 1 ug genomic DNA diluted to around 9.5 ng/uL. Sequencing was performed with immunoSEQ multiplex PCR; in TCRdb, only in-frame clones are kept and a portion is missing. Among tens of thousands of clones listed, roughly 82% were seen once. The CDR3 extends over 11 amino acids. V was cut by 1 base and J by 6 bases, with 4 bases left in between. The sample in question was CD4+ T cells sorted from PBMCs after approximately 18-hour stimulation, obtained from a patient who received antiretroviral therapy. V usage is TRBV12-3 or TRBV12-4 and J usage is TRBJ2-7, with D uncertain. The TCR was taken from an adult woman with HIV who was CMV-seropositive. The CDR3 DNA follows: TGTGCCAGCAGTTTAGAGGTCGAGCAGTACTTC. Translation gives CASSLEVEQYF.